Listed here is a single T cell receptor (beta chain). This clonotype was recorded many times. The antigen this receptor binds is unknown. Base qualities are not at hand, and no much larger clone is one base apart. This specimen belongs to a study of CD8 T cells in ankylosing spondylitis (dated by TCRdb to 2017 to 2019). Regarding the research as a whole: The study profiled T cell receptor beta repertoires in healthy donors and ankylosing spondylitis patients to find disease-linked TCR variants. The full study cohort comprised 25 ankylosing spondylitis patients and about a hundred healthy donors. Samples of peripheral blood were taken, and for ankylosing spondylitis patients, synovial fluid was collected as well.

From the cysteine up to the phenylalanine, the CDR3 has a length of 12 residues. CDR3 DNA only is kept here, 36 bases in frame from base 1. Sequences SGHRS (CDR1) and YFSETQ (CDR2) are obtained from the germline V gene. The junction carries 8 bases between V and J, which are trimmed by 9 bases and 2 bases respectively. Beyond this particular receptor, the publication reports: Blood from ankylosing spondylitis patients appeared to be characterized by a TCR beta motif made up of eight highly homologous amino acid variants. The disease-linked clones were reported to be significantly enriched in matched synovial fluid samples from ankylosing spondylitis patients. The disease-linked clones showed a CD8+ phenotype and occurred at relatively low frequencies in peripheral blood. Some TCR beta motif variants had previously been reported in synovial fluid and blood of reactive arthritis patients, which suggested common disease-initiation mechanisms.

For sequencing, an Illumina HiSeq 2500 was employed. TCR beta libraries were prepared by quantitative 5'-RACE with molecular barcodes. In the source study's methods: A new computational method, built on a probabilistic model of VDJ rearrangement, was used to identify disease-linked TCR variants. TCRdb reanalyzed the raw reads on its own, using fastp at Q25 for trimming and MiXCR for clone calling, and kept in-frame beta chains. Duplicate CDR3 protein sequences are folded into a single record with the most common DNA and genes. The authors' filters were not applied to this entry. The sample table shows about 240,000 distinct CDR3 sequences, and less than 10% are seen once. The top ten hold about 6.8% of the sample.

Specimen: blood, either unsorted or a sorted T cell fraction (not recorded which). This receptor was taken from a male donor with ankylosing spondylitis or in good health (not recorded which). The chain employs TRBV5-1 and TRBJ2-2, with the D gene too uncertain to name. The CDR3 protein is CATARNTGELFF. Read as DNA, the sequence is TGCGCCACCGCCCGAAACACCGGGGAGCTGTTTTTT.